These 7 T cell receptor beta chains were sequenced from one sample in a study of Ad26.COV2.S vaccination and SARS-CoV-2 variants. Generated by immunoSEQ multiplex PCR, the TCRdb table keeps only in-frame clones and is missing some. Here the sample spans some 390,000 clones, approximately 90% being singletons. Treatment of the sample: around 19 received Ad26.COV2.S at low or high dose, single or two shots; about 5 received placebo; per-sample allocation not given. Collection of samples fell on day 63 after the first vaccine or placebo injection. The sequences come from peripheral blood, collected in a trial of Ad26.COV2.S vaccine versus placebo. The receptors shown here come from a person aged 18-65 years who received the Ad26.COV2.S COVID-19 vaccine or a placebo.

The V gene is TRBV4-2, the J gene TRBJ1-6; D remains ambiguous. The length of the CDR3 is 15 residues. Germline assignment: CDR1 LGHNA and CDR2 YNFKEQ. Trimming shortened V by 0 bases and J by 8 bases, and 11 bases separated the two germline ends. DNA of the CDR3: TGTGCCAGCAGCCAAGATTGGACCTCCGATTCACCCCTCCACTTT. Its protein product is CASSQDWTSDSPLHF.

The chain has TRBV9 and TRBJ2-3, with D uncertain. Germline CDR1 and CDR2: SGDLS and YYNGEE. The CDR3 is 14 amino acids. The V and J ends lost 1 base and 4 bases respectively, with 10 bases between them. The CDR3: CASSVLLGSDTQYF. CDR3 bases: TGTGCCAGCAGCGTACTCCTGGGATCAGATACGCAGTATTTT.

This sequence joins TRBV4-3 and TRBJ1-2, with D possibly TRBD1 on 6 matching bases. With 4 bases removed from V and 3 bases from J, the gap between germline ends came to 21 bases. The CDR3 totals 17 residues. CDR1 and CDR2 (germline): LGHNA, YSLEER. The CDR3 spells CASSPSSAAGAHYGYTF. CDR3 coding DNA: TGCGCCAGCAGCCCATCATCAGCGGCAGGGGCCCACTATGGCTACACCTTC.

This clone was counted only a few times. The chain recombines TRBV3-1 (or the pseudogene TRBV3-2) with TRBJ1-4, with D uncertain. This CDR3 is 14 amino acids long. Trimming removed 0 bases at V and 0 bases at J, with 2 bases between. The germline gives CDR1 LGHDT, CDR2 YNNKEL (reference sequence). The CDR3 here is CASSQDATNEKLFF. CDR3 coding DNA: TGTGCCAGCAGCCAAGATGCAACTAATGAAAAACTGTTTTTT.

The chain joins TRBV4-3 to TRBJ1-3; D not certain. Germline CDR1 LGHNA, CDR2 YSLEER. V was clipped by 1 base and J by 4 bases, with 14 bases between them. CDR3 length: 16 amino acids. The DNA of the CDR3 is TGCGCCAGCAGCCAAGCCCCTGGATTAGGAGGAAACACCATATATTTT. Its protein is CASSQAPGLGGNTIYF.

V gene TRBV5-6 combines with J gene TRBJ1-1; D ambiguous. The CDR3 sequence is 14 residues long. Looked up from germline, CDR1 is SGHDT and CDR2 is YYEEEE. The V end was cut by 3 bases, the J end by 4 bases, with 13 bases between. CDR3 sequence reads: CASSSGSAFTEAFF. CDR3 sequence (DNA): TGTGCCAGCAGCTCTGGCAGTGCTTTCACTGAAGCTTTCTTT.

The chain is built from TRBV2 and TRBJ1-1; possibly TRBD1 for D (6 bases). This CDR3 has 14 amino acids. CDR1 and CDR2 from the germline V gene are SNHLY and FYNNEI. V lost 3 bases and J 4 bases, leaving 12 bases between the germline ends. The CDR3 nucleotides are TGTGCCAGCAGTGACTCCACGACAGGCACTGAAGCTTTCTTT. Translated, it gives CASSDSTTGTEAFF.